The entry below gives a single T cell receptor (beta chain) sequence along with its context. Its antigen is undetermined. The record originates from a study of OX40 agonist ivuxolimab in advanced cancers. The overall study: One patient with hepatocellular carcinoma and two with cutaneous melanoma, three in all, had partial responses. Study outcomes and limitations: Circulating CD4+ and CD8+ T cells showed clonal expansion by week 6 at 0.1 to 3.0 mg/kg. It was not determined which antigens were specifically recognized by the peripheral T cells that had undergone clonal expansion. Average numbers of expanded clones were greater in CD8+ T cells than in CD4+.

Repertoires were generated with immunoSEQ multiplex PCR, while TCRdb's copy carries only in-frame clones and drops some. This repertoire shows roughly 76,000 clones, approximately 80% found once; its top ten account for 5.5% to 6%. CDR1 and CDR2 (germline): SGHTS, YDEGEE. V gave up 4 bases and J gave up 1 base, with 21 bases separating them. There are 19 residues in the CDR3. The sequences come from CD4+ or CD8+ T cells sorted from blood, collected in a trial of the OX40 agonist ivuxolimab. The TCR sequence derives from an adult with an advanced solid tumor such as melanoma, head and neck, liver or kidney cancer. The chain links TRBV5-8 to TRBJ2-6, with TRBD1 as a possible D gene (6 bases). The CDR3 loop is CASSHQGTLPASGANVLTF. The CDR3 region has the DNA TGTGCCAGCAGCCATCAGGGGACCCTCCCTGCTTCTGGGGCCAACGTCCTGACTTTC.